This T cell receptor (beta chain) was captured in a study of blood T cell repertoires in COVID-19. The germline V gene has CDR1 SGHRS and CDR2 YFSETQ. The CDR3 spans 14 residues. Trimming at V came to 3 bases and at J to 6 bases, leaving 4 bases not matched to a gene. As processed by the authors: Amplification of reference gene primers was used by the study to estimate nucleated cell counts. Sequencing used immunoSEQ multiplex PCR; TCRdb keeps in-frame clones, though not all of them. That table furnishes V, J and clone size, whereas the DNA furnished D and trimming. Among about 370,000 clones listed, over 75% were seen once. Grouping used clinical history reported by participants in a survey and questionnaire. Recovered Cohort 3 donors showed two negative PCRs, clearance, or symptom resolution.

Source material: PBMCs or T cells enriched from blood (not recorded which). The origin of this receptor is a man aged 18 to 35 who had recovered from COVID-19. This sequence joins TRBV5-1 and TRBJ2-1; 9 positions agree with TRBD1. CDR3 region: CASSWSGQGNEQFF. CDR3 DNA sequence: TGCGCCAGCAGCTGGTCGGGACAGGGCAATGAGCAGTTCTTC.